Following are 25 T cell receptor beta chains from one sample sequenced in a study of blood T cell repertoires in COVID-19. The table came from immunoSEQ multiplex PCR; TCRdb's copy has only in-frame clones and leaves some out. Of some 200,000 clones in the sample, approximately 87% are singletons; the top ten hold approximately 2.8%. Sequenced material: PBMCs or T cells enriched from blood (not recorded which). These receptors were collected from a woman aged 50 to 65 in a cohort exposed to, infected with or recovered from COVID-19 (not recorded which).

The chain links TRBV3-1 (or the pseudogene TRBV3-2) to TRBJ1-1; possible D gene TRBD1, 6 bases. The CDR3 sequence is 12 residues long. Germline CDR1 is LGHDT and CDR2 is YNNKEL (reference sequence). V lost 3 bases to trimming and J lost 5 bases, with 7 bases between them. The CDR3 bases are TGTGCCAGCAGCCAGAGGGGGACTGAAGCTTTCTTT. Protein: CASSQRGTEAFF.

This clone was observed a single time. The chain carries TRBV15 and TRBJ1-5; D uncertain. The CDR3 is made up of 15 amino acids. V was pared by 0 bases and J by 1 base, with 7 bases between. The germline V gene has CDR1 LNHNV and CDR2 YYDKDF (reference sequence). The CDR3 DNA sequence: TGTGCCACCAGCAGAGATCTGAGAAGCAATCAGCCCCAGCATTTT. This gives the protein CATSRDLRSNQPQHF.

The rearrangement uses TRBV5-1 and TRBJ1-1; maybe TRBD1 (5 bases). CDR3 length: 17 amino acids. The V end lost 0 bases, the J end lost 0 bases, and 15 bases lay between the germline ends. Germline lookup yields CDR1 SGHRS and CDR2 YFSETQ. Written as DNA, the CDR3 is TGCGCCAGCAGCTTGGGTATCGGGGGACCCATGAACACTGAAGCTTTCTTT. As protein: CASSLGIGGPMNTEAFF.

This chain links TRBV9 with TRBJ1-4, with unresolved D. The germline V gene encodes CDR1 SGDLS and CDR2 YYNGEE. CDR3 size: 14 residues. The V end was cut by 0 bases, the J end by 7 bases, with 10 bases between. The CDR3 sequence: CASSVAGRSEKLFF. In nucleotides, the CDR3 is TGTGCCAGCAGCGTAGCCGGTAGGAGTGAAAAACTGTTTTTT.

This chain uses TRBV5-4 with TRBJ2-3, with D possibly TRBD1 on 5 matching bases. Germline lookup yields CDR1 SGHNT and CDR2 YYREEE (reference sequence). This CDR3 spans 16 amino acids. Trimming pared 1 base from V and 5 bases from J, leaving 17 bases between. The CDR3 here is CASSLFSGPAGDTQYF. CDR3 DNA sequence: TGTGCCAGCAGCTTGTTCTCAGGGCCGGCCGGAGATACGCAGTATTTT. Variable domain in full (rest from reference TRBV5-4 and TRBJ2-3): ETGVTQSPTHLIKTRGQQVTLRCSSQSGHNTVSWYQQALGQGPQFIFQYYREEENGRGNFPPRFSGLQFPNYSSELNVNALELDDSALYLCASSLFSGPAGDTQYFGPGTRLTVL.

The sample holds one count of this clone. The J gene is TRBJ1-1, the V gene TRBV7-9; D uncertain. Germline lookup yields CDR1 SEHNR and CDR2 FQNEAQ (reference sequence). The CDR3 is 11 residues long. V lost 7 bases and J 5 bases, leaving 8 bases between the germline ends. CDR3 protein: CASTRGTEAFF. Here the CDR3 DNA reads TGTGCCAGCACCAGAGGGACTGAAGCTTTCTTT.

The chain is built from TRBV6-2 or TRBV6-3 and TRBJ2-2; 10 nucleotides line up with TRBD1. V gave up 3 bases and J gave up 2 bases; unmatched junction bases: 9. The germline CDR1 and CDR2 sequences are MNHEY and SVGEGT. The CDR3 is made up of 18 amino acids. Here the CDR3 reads CASSYLLGQGSNTGELFF. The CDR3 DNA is TGTGCCAGCAGTTATCTTTTGGGACAGGGGTCAAACACCGGGGAGCTGTTTTTT.

CDR3 DNA sequence: TGTGCCAGCAGTCCGTCGAGGACTAACCAAGAGACCCAGTACTTC. This encodes CASSPSRTNQETQYF. J is TRBJ2-5 and V is TRBV28; a possible D gene is TRBD2 (6 bases). CDR1 is MDHEN, CDR2 SYDVKM, per germline. V gave up 5 bases and J gave up 0 bases, with 13 bases separating them. This CDR3 contains 15 residues.

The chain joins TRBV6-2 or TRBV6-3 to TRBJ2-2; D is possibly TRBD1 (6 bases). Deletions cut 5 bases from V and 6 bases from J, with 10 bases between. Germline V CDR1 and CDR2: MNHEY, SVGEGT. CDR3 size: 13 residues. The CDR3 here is CASSTTGPGELFF. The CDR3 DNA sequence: TGTGCCAGCAGTACCACAGGGCCCGGGGAGCTGTTTTTT.

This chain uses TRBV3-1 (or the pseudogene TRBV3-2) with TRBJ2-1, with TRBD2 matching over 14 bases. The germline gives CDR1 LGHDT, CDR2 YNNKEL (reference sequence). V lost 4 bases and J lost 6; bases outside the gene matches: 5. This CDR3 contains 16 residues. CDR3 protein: CASSPAGLAGANEQFF. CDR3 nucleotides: TGTGCCAGCAGCCCCGCGGGACTAGCGGGGGCCAATGAGCAGTTCTTC.

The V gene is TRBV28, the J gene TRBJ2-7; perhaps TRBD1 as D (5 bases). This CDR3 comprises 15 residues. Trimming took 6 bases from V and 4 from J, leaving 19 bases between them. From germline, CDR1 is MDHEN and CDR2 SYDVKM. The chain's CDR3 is CASRRQRPPPYEQYF. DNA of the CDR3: TGTGCCAGCAGGCGACAGCGTCCGCCTCCTTACGAGCAGTACTTC.

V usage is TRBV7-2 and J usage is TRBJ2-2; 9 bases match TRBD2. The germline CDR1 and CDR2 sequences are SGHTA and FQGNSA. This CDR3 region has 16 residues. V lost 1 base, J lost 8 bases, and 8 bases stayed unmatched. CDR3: CASSLVGLAGMGELFF. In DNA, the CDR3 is TGTGCCAGCAGCTTAGTCGGCCTAGCGGGAATGGGGGAGCTGTTTTTT.

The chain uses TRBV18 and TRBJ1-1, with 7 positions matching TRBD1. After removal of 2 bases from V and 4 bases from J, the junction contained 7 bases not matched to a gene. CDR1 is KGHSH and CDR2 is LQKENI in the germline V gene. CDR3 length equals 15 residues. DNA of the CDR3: TGTGCCAGCTCACCAAAGGGGGCTAGTAGCACTGAAGCTTTCTTT. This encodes CASSPKGASSTEAFF.

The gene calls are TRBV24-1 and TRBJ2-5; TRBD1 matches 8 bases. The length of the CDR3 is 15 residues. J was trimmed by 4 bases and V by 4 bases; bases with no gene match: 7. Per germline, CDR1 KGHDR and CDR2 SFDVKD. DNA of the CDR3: TGTGCCACCAGTGAATTTGACAGGGGCGGAGAGACCCAGTACTTC. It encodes CATSEFDRGGETQYF.

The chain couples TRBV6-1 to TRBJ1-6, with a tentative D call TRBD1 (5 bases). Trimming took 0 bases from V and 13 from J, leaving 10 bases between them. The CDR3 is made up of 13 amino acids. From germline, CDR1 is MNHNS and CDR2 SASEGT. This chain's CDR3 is CASSEAGRVPLHF. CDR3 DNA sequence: TGTGCCAGCAGTGAAGCGGGCAGGGTGCCCCTCCACTTT.

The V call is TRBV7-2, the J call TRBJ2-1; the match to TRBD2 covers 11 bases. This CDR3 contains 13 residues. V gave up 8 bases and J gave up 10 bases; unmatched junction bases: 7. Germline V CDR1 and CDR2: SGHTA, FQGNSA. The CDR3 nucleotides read TGTGCCAGCGGAGATTGGACTAGCGGGGAGCAGTTCTTC. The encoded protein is CASGDWTSGEQFF.

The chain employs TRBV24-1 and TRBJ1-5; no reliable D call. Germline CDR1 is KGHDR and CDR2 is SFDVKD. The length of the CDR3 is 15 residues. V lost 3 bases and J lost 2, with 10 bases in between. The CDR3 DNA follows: TGTGCCACCAGTGATCGGGTAGGTGGCAATCAGCCCCAGCATTTT. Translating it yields CATSDRVGGNQPQHF.

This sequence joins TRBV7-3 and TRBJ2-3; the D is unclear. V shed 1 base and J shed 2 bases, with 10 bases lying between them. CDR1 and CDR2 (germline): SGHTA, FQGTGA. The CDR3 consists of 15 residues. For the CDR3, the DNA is TGTGCCAGCAGCTTAATGTCTAGATACACAGATACGCAGTATTTT. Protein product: CASSLMSRYTDTQYF. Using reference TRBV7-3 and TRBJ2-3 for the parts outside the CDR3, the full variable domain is GAGVSQTPSNKVTEKGKYVELRCDPISGHTALYWYRQSLGQGPEFLIYFQGTGAADDSGLPNDRFFAVRPEGSVSTLKIQRTERGDSAVYLCASSLMSRYTDTQYFGPGTRLTVL.

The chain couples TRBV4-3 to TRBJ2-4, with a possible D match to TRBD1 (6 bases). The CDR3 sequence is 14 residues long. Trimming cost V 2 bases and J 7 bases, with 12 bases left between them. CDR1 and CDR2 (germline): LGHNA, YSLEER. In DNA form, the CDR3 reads TGCGCCAGCAGCCAAAACAGGGATATCAACATTCAGTACTTC. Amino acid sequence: CASSQNRDINIQYF.

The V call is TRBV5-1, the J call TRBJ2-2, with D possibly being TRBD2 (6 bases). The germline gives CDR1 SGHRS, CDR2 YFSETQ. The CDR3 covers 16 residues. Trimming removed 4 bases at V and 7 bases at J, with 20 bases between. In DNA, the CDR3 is TGCGCCAGCAGCCCGGATTCGGGGGTGTGGTACGGGGAGCTGTTTTTT. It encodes CASSPDSGVWYGELFF. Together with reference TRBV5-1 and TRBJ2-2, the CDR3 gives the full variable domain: KAGVTQTPRYLIKTRGQQVTLSCSPISGHRSVSWYQQTPGQGLQFLFEYFSETQRNKGNFPGRFSGRQFSNSRSEMNVSTLELGDSALYLCASSPDSGVWYGELFFGEGSRLTVL.

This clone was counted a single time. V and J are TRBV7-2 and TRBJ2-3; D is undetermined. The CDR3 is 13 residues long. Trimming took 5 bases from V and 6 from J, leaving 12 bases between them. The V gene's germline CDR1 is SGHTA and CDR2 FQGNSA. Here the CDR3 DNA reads TGTGCCAGCAGCGTCTCCCACTCCGATACGCAGTATTTT. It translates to CASSVSHSDTQYF.

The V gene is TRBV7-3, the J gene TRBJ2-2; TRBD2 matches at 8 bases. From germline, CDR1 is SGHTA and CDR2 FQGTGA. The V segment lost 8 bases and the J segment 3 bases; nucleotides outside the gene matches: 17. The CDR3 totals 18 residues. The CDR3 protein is CASGGLRTPGGDTGELFF. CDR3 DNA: TGTGCCAGCGGGGGCCTGCGGACTCCCGGGGGGGACACCGGGGAGCTGTTTTTT.

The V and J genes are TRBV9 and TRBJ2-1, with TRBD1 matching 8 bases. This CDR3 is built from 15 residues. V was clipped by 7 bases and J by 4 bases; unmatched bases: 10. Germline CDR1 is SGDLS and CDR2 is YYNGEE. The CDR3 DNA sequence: TGTGCCAGCCGCCCCCCAGGGGGCGCTTACAATGAGCAGTTCTTC. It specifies CASRPPGGAYNEQFF.

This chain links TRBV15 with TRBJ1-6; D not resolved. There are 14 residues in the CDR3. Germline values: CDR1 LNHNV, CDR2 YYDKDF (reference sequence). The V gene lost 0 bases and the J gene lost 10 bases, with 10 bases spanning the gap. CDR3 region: CATSREGSLSPLHF. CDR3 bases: TGTGCCACCAGCAGAGAGGGCAGCCTGTCACCCCTCCACTTT.

In DNA, the CDR3 is TGCGCCAGCACTTTTACAGTGAACACTGAAGCTTTCTTT. It codes for CASTFTVNTEAFF. The gene calls are TRBV5-1 and TRBJ1-1; no definite D call. Germline lookup yields CDR1 SGHRS and CDR2 YFSETQ. Trimming stripped 6 bases from V and 0 bases from J, with 9 bases between. This CDR3 contains 13 residues. The full variable domain, completed using reference TRBV5-1 and TRBJ1-1, is KAGVTQTPRYLIKTRGQQVTLSCSPISGHRSVSWYQQTPGQGLQFLFEYFSETQRNKGNFPGRFSGRQFSNSRSEMNVSTLELGDSALYLCASTFTVNTEAFFGQGTRLTVV.